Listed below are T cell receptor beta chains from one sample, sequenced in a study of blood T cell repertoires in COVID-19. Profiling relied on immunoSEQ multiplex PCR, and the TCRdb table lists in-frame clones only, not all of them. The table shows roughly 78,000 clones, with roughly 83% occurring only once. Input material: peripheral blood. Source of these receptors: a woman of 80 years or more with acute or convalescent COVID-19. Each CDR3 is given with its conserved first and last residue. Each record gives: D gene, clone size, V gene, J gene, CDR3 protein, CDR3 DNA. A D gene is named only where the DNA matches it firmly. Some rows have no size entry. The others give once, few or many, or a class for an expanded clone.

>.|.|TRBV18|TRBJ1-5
CASSPNSLNQPQHF
TGTGCCAGCTCACCGAACAGTCTCAATCAGCCCCAGCATTTT
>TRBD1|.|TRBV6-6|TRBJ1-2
CASSYSTGLGYTF
TGTGCCAGCAGTTACTCGACAGGGTTGGGCTACACCTTC
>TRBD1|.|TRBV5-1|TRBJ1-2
CASRYRTGTYSEDF
TGCGCCAGCAGATATCGGACAGGAACATATTCTGAAGACTTC
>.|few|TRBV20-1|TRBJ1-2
CSASYRENTF
TGCAGTGCTAGTTATCGGGAAAACACCTTC
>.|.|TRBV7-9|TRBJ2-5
CASSLVGLREETQYF
TGTGCCAGCAGCTTAGTGGGACTTAGGGAAGAGACCCAGTACTTC
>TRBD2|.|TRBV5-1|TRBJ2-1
CASSLLAREGNEQFF
TGCGCCAGCAGCCTCTTAGCGCGGGAGGGGAATGAGCAGTTCTTC
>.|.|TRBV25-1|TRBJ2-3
CASRALGLQYF
TGTGCCAGCAGAGCCCTGGGCCTGCAGTATTTT
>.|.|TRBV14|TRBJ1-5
CASSQTGYHQPQHF
TGTGCCAGCAGCCAAACCGGGTACCATCAGCCCCAGCATTTT
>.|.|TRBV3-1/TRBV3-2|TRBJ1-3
CASSSTPVTSSGNTIYF
TGTGCCAGCAGCTCAACCCCGGTGACAAGCTCTGGAAACACCATATATTTT
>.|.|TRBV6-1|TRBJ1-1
CASSEVANTEAFF
TGTGCCAGCAGTGAGGTAGCTAACACTGAAGCTTTCTTT
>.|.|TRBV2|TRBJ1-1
CAISDRTNTEAFF
TGTGCCATCTCGGACAGAACGAACACTGAAGCTTTCTTT
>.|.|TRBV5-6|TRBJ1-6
CASKLQGGNSPLHF
TGTGCCAGCAAACTACAGGGTGGGAATTCACCCCTCCACTTT
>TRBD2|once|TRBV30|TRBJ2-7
CACLWTSGSYEQYF
TGTGCCTGCTTATGGACTAGCGGCTCCTACGAGCAGTACTTC
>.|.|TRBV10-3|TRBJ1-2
CAISVDTEVGYTF
TGTGCCATCAGTGTGGACACCGAGGTGGGCTACACCTTC
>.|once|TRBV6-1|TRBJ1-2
CASSEEPRGGYGYTF
TGTGCCAGCAGTGAAGAACCCCGAGGTGGCTATGGCTACACCTTC
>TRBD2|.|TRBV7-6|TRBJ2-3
CASSVTSGSPDTQYF
TGTGCCAGCAGCGTGACTAGCGGGAGCCCCGATACGCAGTATTTT
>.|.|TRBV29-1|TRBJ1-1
CSVFSGERAMNTEAFF
TGCAGCGTGTTTTCCGGGGAAAGGGCCATGAACACTGAAGCTTTCTTT
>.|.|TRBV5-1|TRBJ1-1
CASSFDRRMNTEAFF
TGCGCCAGCAGCTTTGACAGGCGCATGAACACTGAAGCTTTCTTT
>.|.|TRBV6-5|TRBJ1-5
CASSFLGLNQPQHF
TGTGCCAGCAGTTTCTTGGGACTCAATCAGCCCCAGCATTTT